This is a list of T cell receptor beta chains from one sample in a study of spatial heterogeneity in lung cancer. TCRdb called the 5' RACE reads again in MiXCR, with one record for every CDR3 protein. This repertoire shows approximately 25,000 distinct CDR3 sequences, 8.8% found once; its top ten account for around 7%. Sequenced here: lung tumor tissue, sampled at surgery. All receptors come from a male donor with early-stage non-small cell lung cancer. Both conserved end residues are part of each CDR3. A D gene is named only where the DNA matches it firmly. Expanded clones get a size class; other rows say once, few or many, or leave the size out.

j_call	v_call	clone_size	d_call	cdr3_nt	cdr3_aa
TRBJ2-3	TRBV20-1	few	NA	TGCAGTGCTAGGGACTTCCTCCGTTCAGATACGCAGTATTTT	CSARDFLRSDTQYF
TRBJ2-2	TRBV9	many	NA	TGTGCCAGCAGCGTCCACGGGGAGCTGTTTTTT	CASSVHGELFF
TRBJ1-4	TRBV7-9	few	NA	TGTGCCCCCCTGAGGGGATATAGTGAAAAACTGTTTTTT	CAPLRGYSEKLFF
TRBJ2-5	TRBV20-1	NA	NA	TGCAGTGCCTCCGGGACTCCGACGGGGACCCAGTACTTC	CSASGTPTGTQYF
TRBJ2-3	TRBV12-3/TRBV12-4	few	TRBD2	TGTGCCAGCAGTCTTTCGGGGGGGCGAGATACGCAGTATTTT	CASSLSGGRDTQYF
TRBJ2-5	TRBV19	many	NA	TGTGCCAGTACCTCTGGATGGGCTCAAGAGACCCAGTACTTC	CASTSGWAQETQYF
TRBJ1-6	TRBV7-6	many	NA	TGTGCCAGCAGCTTAGGGGCATCGAGTTCACCCCTCCACTTT	CASSLGASSSPLHF
TRBJ1-1	TRBV12-3/TRBV12-4	many	NA	TGTGCCAGCGGACGGACGGGGATGAACACTGAAGCTTTCTTT	CASGRTGMNTEAFF
TRBJ2-2	TRBV6-5	few	NA	TGTGCCAGCAGTTACCCCGGGCGGAGCGGGTCACTTTCGAACACCGGGGAGCTGTTTTTT	CASSYPGRSGSLSNTGELFF
TRBJ2-1	TRBV28	many	NA	TGTGCCAGCATGAGGACTTCTCACGACAATGAGCAGTTCTTC	CASMRTSHDNEQFF
TRBJ2-1	TRBV7-6	many	NA	TGTGCCAGCAGCTGGACGGGGTCCTACAATGAGCAGTTCTTC	CASSWTGSYNEQFF
TRBJ2-7	TRBV25-1	many	TRBD1	TGTGCCAGCGCCGACAGGGACGAGCAGTACTTC	CASADRDEQYF
TRBJ1-2	TRBV28	large	NA	TGTGCCAGCAGTTTATCCCGGTTGGGCTACACCTTC	CASSLSRLGYTF
TRBJ2-5	TRBV7-2	many	TRBD2	TGTGCCAGCGCCGTTGAGCGGGGGGGCCAAGAGACCCAGTACTTC	CASAVERGGQETQYF
TRBJ1-6	TRBV6-2/TRBV6-3	few	TRBD1	TGTGCCAGCAGTTACTTGGCTGCGTGGGGACAGAATTCACCCCTCCACTTT	CASSYLAAWGQNSPLHF
TRBJ1-2	TRBV28	few	TRBD1	TGTGCCAGCAGTCTCGACAGGGTAAATGGCTACACCTTC	CASSLDRVNGYTF
TRBJ2-7	TRBV7-9	many	NA	TGTGCCAGCAGCTTAGTGCGGAACGAGCAGTACTTC	CASSLVRNEQYF
TRBJ2-2	TRBV7-7	many	NA	TGTGCTAGCAGCCCAGGGAACACCGGGGAGCTGTTTTTT	CASSPGNTGELFF
TRBJ2-7	TRBV5-1	many	NA	TGCGCCAGCAGCCCCGCGCGGGGTGGGGAGCAGTACTTC	CASSPARGGEQYF
TRBJ2-3	TRBV7-9	NA	TRBD1	TGTGCCAGCAGCTTAGAGGGACAGAACACAGATACGCAGTATTTT	CASSLEGQNTDTQYF
TRBJ1-2	TRBV19	NA	TRBD1	TGTGCCAGTACCTCCTCTGGACAGGGGGCTTTTGGCTACACCTTC	CASTSSGQGAFGYTF
TRBJ1-5	TRBV28	many	TRBD1	TGTGCCAGCAGTTATCTGACAGGGACGGGCAATCAGCCCCAGCATTTT	CASSYLTGTGNQPQHF
TRBJ2-7	TRBV5-5	few	NA	TGTGCCAGCAGCTTGGGTCAGGGCCTCTCCTACGAGCAGTACTTC	CASSLGQGLSYEQYF
TRBJ1-5	TRBV6-1	NA	TRBD1	TGTGCCAGCAGTTATACAGGGGATAGCAATCAGCCCCAGCATTTT	CASSYTGDSNQPQHF
TRBJ1-5	TRBV7-9	many	TRBD1	TGTGCCAGCAGCAGTGGACAGGGTTGGAGCAATCAGCCCCAGCATTTT	CASSSGQGWSNQPQHF
TRBJ2-5	TRBV7-9	NA	NA	TGTGCCAGCAGCTTAGCTAACAGGTTGTTGGAGACCCAGTACTTC	CASSLANRLLETQYF
TRBJ1-5	TRBV4-1	many	TRBD1	TGCGCCAGCAGCACGACAGGGGCCTTCTTCAATCAGCCCCAGCATTTT	CASSTTGAFFNQPQHF
TRBJ1-1	TRBV6-5	NA	TRBD1	TGTGCCAGCAGTTCCACAGGGGAAAAGAACACTGAAGCTTTCTTT	CASSSTGEKNTEAFF
TRBJ2-5	TRBV7-2	NA	TRBD2	TGTGCCAGCAGCTTATATCCGGGGGGGCTTCAAGAGACCCAGTACTTC	CASSLYPGGLQETQYF
TRBJ1-1	TRBV5-1	many	TRBD1	TGCGCCAGCAGCTTCGCAGGGGGCCTGCTGGACACTGAAGCTTTCTTT	CASSFAGGLLDTEAFF
TRBJ1-5	TRBV3-1	many	TRBD1	TGTGCCAGCAGCCCCTACAGGGGAGGTCAGCCCCAGCATTTT	CASSPYRGGQPQHF
TRBJ1-5	TRBV23-1	once	NA	TGCGCCAGCAGTCGTCCTCCTGACAGACAGACGCCCCAGCATTTT	CASSRPPDRQTPQHF
TRBJ2-1	TRBV3-1	few	TRBD2	TGTGCCAGCAGCCTCGGGGGGGCACGTGAGCAGTTCTTC	CASSLGGAREQFF
TRBJ2-7	TRBV15	many	NA	TGTGCCACCAGCAGGGAGACAGCCTCCTACGAGCAGTACTTC	CATSRETASYEQYF
TRBJ2-5	TRBV5-1	many	TRBD2	TGCGCCAGCAGGCTGTCTAGCGGGTCTTCAAAAGAGACCCAGTACTTC	CASRLSSGSSKETQYF
TRBJ2-7	TRBV28	many	TRBD2	TGTGCCACCCAGACGGGAGGCTCCTACGAGCAGTACTTC	CATQTGGSYEQYF
TRBJ2-7	TRBV14	NA	TRBD2	TGTGCCAGCAGCCAAGTGGGGAGTAGCGGGAGGTACGAGCAGTACTTC	CASSQVGSSGRYEQYF